The 21 T cell receptor beta chains listed next were all sequenced from one sample in a study of Ad26.COV2.S vaccination and SARS-CoV-2 variants (dated by TCRdb to the early 2020s). Taken with the paper, the label for treatment or condition translates to: roughly 20 received Ad26.COV2.S at low or high dose, single or two shots; about five received placebo; per-sample allocation not given. For vaccine and placebo recipients, the sequenced repertoires came from samples collected on day 63 after the first injection. The method was the immunoSEQ multiplex PCR assay. This is the immuneACCESS table as TCRdb keeps it, with only in-frame sequences that have V and J called. A part of the clones is gone; compared with another copy, unresolved V genes explain less than half, and the rest is unexplained. In all, the sample holds 400,000 to 450,000 clones, and about 92% of those were seen once. In total, the top ten clones hold about 1.7% of the sample.

Sequenced material: peripheral blood, taken in a trial of Ad26.COV2.S vaccine versus placebo. These receptors originate from a person between 18 and 60 years old who received the Ad26.COV2.S COVID-19 vaccine or a placebo.

CDR3 loop: CASSQGAYEQYF. CDR3 nucleotides: TGTGCCAGCTCCCAGGGGGCTTACGAGCAGTACTTC. The chain uses TRBV13 and TRBJ2-7, with TRBD1 identical over 8 bases. The CDR3 is 12 residues long. The J segment lost 4 bases and the V segment lost 8 bases, leaving 4 bases of the junction unmatched. Germline V gene data show CDR1 as PRHDT and CDR2 as FYEKMQ (reference sequence).

The chain combines TRBV28 with TRBJ2-5, with 14 bases fitting TRBD2. Unmatched junction bases numbered 8, after V lost 5 bases and J lost 6 bases. The CDR3 is 16 residues long. CDR1 MDHEN and CDR2 SYDVKM come from the germline V gene. The CDR3 loop is CASSPTSGGGWKTQYF. CDR3 nucleotide sequence: TGTGCCAGCAGTCCGACTAGCGGGGGGGGCTGGAAGACCCAGTACTTC.

The CDR3 is CASSTTTGITNYGYTF. The CDR3 DNA follows: TGTGCCAGCAGCACAACGACAGGAATAACTAACTATGGCTACACCTTC. The chain carries TRBV5-6 and TRBJ1-2; D perhaps matches TRBD1 (6 bases). Germline assignment: CDR1 SGHDT and CDR2 YYEEEE. Trimming cost V 4 bases and J 0 bases, with 16 bases left between them. The CDR3 runs 16 residues.

This clone came up once. The rearrangement uses TRBV3-1 (or the pseudogene TRBV3-2) and TRBJ2-3, with D hard to call. This CDR3 is 15 amino acids long. Trimming pared 1 base from V and 1 base from J, leaving 9 bases between. Per germline, CDR1 LGHDT and CDR2 YNNKEL (reference sequence). The CDR3 reads CASSQVDRCTDTQYF. CDR3 nucleotides: TGTGCCAGCAGCCAAGTTGATAGGTGCACAGATACGCAGTATTTT.

J is TRBJ1-1 and V is TRBV5-8, with a weak D call TRBD1 (6 bases). This CDR3 region has 15 residues. Germline CDR1 reads SGHTS; CDR2 reads YDEGEE. Trimming shortened V by 0 bases and J by 4 bases, and 13 bases separated the two germline ends. DNA of the CDR3: TGTGCCAGCAGCTTGGAAGGGGGAGGGGGCACTGAAGCTTTCTTT. Encoded protein: CASSLEGGGGTEAFF.

A single count supports this clone. The chain is built from TRBV11-2 and TRBJ2-2; 7 positions agree with TRBD1. Trimming cost V 6 bases and J 1 base; bases outside gene matches: 17. The CDR3 contains 19 residues. Looked up from germline, CDR1 is SGHAT and CDR2 is FQNNGV. DNA for the CDR3: TGTGCCAGCAGTCCTGGGAACGTCCCGGGACAGAAGAACACCGGGGAGCTGTTTTTT. Its protein product is CASSPGNVPGQKNTGELFF.

The J gene is TRBJ2-7, the V gene TRBV7-9; D is perhaps TRBD1 (5 bases). Per the germline V gene, CDR1 is SEHNR and CDR2 is FQNEAQ (reference sequence). V was shortened by 5 bases and J by 6 bases, with 14 bases between the two germline ends. The CDR3 sequence is 13 residues long. The DNA for the CDR3 is TGTGCCAGCAGCGCTAATTTAGGGGTCGAGCAGTACTTC. This sequence encodes CASSANLGVEQYF.

Notes on this clone: The same CDR3 can be traced to other DNA sequences in this sample. This sequence joins TRBV12-3 or TRBV12-4 and TRBJ1-2, with D uncertain. This CDR3 contains 12 residues. The V end lost 3 bases, the J end lost 1 base, and 3 bases lay between the germline ends. CDR3 loop: CASSLSNYGYTF. CDR3 nucleotide sequence: TGTGCCAGCAGTTTGAGTAACTATGGCTACACCTTC.

The V gene is TRBV29-1, the J gene TRBJ1-2, with TRBD1 as a possible D gene (6 bases). The V end lost 7 bases, the J end lost 6 bases, and 18 bases lay between the germline ends. Germline V gene sequence: CDR1 SQVTM, CDR2 ANQGSEA. This CDR3 is 13 amino acids long. CDR3 coding DNA: TGCAGCGCCCGGGAGGACAGAAGAGATGGCTACACCTTC. It translates to CSAREDRRDGYTF.

This clone was seen only once. The CDR3 protein is CASSLFAANTGELFF. The CDR3 DNA reads as TGTGCCAGCAGCTTATTTGCGGCGAACACCGGGGAGCTGTTTTTT. The chain uses TRBV7-2 and TRBJ2-2, with no clear D. The CDR3 has 15 residues. Per the germline V gene, CDR1 is SGHTA and CDR2 is FQGNSA. Between the trimmed V and J ends, which lost 2 bases and 0 bases, there was a span of 7 bases.

J is TRBJ1-2 and V is TRBV11-3; possible D gene TRBD1, 5 bases. This CDR3 has 17 amino acids. V lost 0 bases to trimming and J lost 5 bases, with 19 bases between them. Per the germline V gene, CDR1 is SGHNT and CDR2 is YENEEA. CDR3 residues: CASSLDRGGRRSYGYTF. The CDR3 coding sequence is TGTGCCAGCAGCTTAGATCGGGGGGGACGTAGGTCTTATGGCTACACCTTC.

The chain is built from TRBV6-5 and TRBJ1-1, with D possibly TRBD1 on 6 matching bases. Germline lookup yields CDR1 MNHEY and CDR2 SVGAGI. The V end lost 4 bases, the J end lost 1 base, and 13 bases lay between the germline ends. The CDR3 has 15 residues. CDR3 DNA sequence: TGTGCCAGCAGTTCAGACAGGTTTTGGAACACTGAAGCTTTCTTT. Translated, it gives CASSSDRFWNTEAFF.

This chain connects TRBV7-9 to TRBJ2-5; D gene uncertain. This CDR3 is 15 amino acids long. The V gene's germline CDR1 is SEHNR and CDR2 FQNEAQ (reference sequence). With 1 base removed from V and 1 base from J, the gap between germline ends came to 10 bases. The CDR3 coding sequence is TGTGCCAGCAGCTTAGAAGGGTCCCCCCAAGAGACCCAGTACTTC. This translates into CASSLEGSPQETQYF.

This chain links TRBV5-1 with TRBJ1-4; 9 bases match TRBD1. Germline-derived CDR1 and CDR2 are SGHRS and YFSETQ. The CDR3 is 14 amino acids. V shed 2 bases, J shed 7 bases, and the junction held 3 bases outside the gene matches. CDR3 protein: CASSFLQGAEKLFF. CDR3 coding DNA: TGCGCCAGCAGCTTTTTACAGGGGGCTGAAAAACTGTTTTTT.

J is TRBJ2-3 and V is TRBV6-4; 10 nucleotides agree with TRBD2. J lost 4 bases, V lost 5 bases, and 6 bases had no gene match. This CDR3 is built from 15 residues. Germline CDR1 MRHNA, CDR2 SNTAGT. The CDR3: CASSLSGGAADTQYF. As DNA, the CDR3 is TGTGCCAGCAGTTTAAGCGGGGGGGCGGCAGATACGCAGTATTTT.

The chain joins TRBV7-2 to TRBJ1-1; D possibly corresponds to TRBD1 (6 bases). V was cut by 3 bases and J by 4 bases, with 24 bases left in between. This CDR3 spans 18 amino acids. CDR1 and CDR2 from the germline V gene are SGHTA and FQGNSA. The CDR3 region is CASSLAGRRGRLGTEAFF. CDR3 in DNA: TGTGCCAGCAGCTTGGCGGGGAGGAGGGGGAGGTTAGGCACTGAAGCTTTCTTT.

DNA of the CDR3: TGTGCCACCAGCAGAGGCCCGCGGGGGACTGAAGCTTTCTTT. It yields the protein CATSRGPRGTEAFF. This chain uses TRBV15 with TRBJ1-1; tentatively, D is TRBD1 (5 bases). The CDR3 covers 14 residues. Germline V gives CDR1 LNHNV, CDR2 YYDKDF (reference sequence). Trimming left V 1 base short and J 5 bases short, with 11 bases between.

The genes are TRBV9 and TRBJ1-1; D call uncertain. The CDR3 has 14 amino acids. The V gene lost 4 bases and the J gene lost 1 base, with 11 bases spanning the gap. Germline V gene data show CDR1 as SGDLS and CDR2 as YYNGEE. The CDR3 sequence is CASSTRRENTEAFF. The CDR3 coding sequence is TGTGCCAGCAGCACCCGACGGGAGAACACTGAAGCTTTCTTT.

This clone occurred once. The rearrangement links TRBV11-2 to TRBJ2-1, with 8 bases lining up with TRBD1. The germline CDR1 and CDR2 sequences are SGHAT and FQNNGV. The CDR3 sequence is 17 residues long. The J segment lost 4 bases and the V segment lost 0 bases, leaving 8 bases of the junction unmatched. The CDR3 here is CASSLEANTGGYNEQFF. The CDR3 DNA is TGTGCCAGCAGCTTAGAAGCGAACACAGGGGGTTACAATGAGCAGTTCTTC.

The V call is TRBV30, the J call TRBJ1-4; the match to TRBD1 covers 7 bases. There are 16 residues in the CDR3. Germline V gene data show CDR1 as GTSNPN and CDR2 as SVGIG (reference sequence). V was pared by 5 bases and J by 0 bases, with 9 bases of the junction left unmatched. CDR3 DNA: TGTGCCTGGCGGGACAGAATCTTTACAACTAATGAAAAACTGTTTTTT. Its protein product is CAWRDRIFTTNEKLFF.

The rearrangement links TRBV28 to TRBJ1-4; 12 bases agree with TRBD1. Germline CDR1 is MDHEN and CDR2 is SYDVKM. V gave up 8 bases and J gave up 1 base; unmatched junction bases: 8. The CDR3 loop spans 17 amino acids. The CDR3 region is CASSSRDRGLTNEKLFF. CDR3 coding DNA: TGTGCCAGCTCGTCCCGGGACAGGGGGCTAACTAATGAAAAACTGTTTTTT.